The sequence of this T cell receptor beta chain was determined in a study of blood T cells in healthy people across ages. Study results and caveats: Long-lived donors carried more naive CD4+ cells and greater diversity than aged donors. Unsorted PBMC material precluded a definitive naive versus antigen-experienced comparison.

On this clonotype: The antigen remains unidentified.

A J-beta primer mix and a sample-barcoded 5' primer were used in a second PCR of roughly 6 to 12 cycles. TCRdb reanalysed the 5' RACE reads using MiXCR and keeps one entry per CDR3 protein. Among some 800,000 distinct CDR3 sequences listed, under 45% were seen once. Germline CDR1 reads DFQATT; CDR2 reads SNEGSKA (reference sequence). The CDR3 covers 15 residues. Sequenced material: blood. This receptor was identified in a man aged 55 to 69 in good health. V is TRBV20-1 and J is TRBJ2-1; TRBD1 is a possible D gene (6 bases). The J call may not be correct, given that the DNA end is closer to TRBJ2-7. The CDR3 region is CSARDNRVPYNEQYF. CDR3 DNA sequence: TGCAGTGCTAGAGATAACAGGGTACCCTACAATGAGCAGTACTTC.